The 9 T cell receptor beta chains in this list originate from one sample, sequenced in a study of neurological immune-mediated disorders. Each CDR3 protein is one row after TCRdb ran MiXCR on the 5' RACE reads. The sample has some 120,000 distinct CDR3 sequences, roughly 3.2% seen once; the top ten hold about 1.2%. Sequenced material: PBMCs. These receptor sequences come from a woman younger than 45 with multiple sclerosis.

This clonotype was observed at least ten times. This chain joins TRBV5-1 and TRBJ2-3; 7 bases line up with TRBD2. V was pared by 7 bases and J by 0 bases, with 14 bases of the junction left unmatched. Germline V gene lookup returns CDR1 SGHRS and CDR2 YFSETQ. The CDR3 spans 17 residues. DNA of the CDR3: TGCGCCAGCGCCCTGACTCTTCTAGCGGAAAGCACAGATACGCAGTATTTT. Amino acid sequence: CASALTLLAESTDTQYF.

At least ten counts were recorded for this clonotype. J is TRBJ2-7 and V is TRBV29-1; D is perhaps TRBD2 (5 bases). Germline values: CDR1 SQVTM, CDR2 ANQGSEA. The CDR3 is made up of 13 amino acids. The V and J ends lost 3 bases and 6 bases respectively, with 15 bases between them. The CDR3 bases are TGCAGCGTTGATGTTGCGGGTGATCGCGAGCAGTACTTC. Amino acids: CSVDVAGDREQYF.

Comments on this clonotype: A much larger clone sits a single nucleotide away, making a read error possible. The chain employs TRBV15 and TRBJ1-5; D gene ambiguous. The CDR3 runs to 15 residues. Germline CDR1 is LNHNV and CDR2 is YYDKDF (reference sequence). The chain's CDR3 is CATSTDPNSNQHQHF. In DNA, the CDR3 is TGTGCCACCAGCACAGACCCAAATAGCAATCAGCACCAGCATTTT. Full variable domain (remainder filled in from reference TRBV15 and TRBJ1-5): DAMVIQNPRYQVTQFGKPVTLSCSQTLNHNVMYWYQQKSSQAPKLLFHYYDKDFNNEADTPDNFQSRRPNTSFCFLDIRSPGLGDTAMYLCATSTDPNSNQHQHFGDGTRLSIL.

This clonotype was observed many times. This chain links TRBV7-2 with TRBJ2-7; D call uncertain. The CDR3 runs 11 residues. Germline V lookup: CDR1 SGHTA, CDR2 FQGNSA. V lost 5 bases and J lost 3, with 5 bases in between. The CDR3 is CASSKNYEQYF. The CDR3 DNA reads TGTGCCAGCAGCAAGAACTACGAGCAGTACTTC.

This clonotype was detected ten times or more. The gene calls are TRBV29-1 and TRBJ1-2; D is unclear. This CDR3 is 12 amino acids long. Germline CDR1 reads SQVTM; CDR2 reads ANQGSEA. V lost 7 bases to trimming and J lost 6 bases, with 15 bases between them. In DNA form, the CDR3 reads TGCAGCGACTGTTGTGGGTCAGATGGCTACACCTTC. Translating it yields CSDCCGSDGYTF.

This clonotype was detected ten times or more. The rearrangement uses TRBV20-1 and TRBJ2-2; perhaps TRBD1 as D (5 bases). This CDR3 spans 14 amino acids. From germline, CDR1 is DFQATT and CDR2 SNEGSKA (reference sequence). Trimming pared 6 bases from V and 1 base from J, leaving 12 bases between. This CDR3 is CSARTGQNTGELFF. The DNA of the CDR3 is TGCAGTGCAAGAACCGGACAGAACACCGGGGAGCTGTTTTTT.

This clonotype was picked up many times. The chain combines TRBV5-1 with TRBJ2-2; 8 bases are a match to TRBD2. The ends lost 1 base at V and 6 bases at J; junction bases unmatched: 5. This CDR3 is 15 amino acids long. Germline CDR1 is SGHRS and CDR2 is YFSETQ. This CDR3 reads CASSLPTTSAGELFF. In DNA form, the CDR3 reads TGCGCCAGCAGCTTGCCGACGACTAGCGCCGGGGAGCTGTTTTTT.

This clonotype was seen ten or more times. CDR3 nucleotides: TGTGCCAGCAGTGTCTTGAACGAGCAGTACTTC. Translating gives CASSVLNEQYF. The chain uses TRBV5-8 and TRBJ2-7; D unclear. The CDR3 is 11 residues long. Looked up from germline, CDR1 is SGHTS and CDR2 is YDEGEE. Between the trimmed V and J ends, which lost 5 bases and 5 bases, there was a span of 8 bases.

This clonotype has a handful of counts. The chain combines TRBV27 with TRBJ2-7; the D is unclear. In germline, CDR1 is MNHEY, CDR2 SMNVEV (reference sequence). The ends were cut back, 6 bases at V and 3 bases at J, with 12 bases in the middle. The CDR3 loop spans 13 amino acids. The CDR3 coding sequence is TGTGCCAGCAGGGCCCAAGGACGCTACGAGCAGTACTTC. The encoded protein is CASRAQGRYEQYF.